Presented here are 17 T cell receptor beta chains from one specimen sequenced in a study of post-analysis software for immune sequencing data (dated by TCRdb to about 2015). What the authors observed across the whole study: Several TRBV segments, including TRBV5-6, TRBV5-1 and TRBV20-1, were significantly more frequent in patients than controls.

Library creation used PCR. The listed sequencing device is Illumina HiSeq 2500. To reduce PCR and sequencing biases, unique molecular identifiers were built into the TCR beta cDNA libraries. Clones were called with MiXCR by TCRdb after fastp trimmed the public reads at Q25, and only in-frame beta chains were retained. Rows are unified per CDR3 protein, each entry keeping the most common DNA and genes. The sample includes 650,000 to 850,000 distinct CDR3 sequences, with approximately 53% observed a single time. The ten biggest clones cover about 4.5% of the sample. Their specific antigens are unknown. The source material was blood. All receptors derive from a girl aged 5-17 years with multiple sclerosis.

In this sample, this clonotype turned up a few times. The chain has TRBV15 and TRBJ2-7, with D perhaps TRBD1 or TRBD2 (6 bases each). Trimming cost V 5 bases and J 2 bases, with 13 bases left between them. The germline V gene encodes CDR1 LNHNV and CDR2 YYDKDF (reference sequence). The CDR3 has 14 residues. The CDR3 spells CATSLDRTTYEQYF. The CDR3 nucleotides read TGTGCCACCAGCCTCGACAGGACTACCTACGAGCAGTACTTC.

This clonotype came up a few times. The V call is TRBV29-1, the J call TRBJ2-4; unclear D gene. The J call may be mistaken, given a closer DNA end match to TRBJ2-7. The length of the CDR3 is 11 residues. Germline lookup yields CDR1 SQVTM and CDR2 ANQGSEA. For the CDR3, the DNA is TGCAGCGCTCTAAGTGGGAACGAGCAGTACTTC. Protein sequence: CSALSGNEQYF.

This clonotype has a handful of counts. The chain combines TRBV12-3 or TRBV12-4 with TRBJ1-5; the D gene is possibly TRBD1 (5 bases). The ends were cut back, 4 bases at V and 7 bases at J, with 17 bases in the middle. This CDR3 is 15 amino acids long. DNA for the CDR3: TGTGCCAGCAGTTCCTCCGGGGGTTTGGGCCAGCCCCAGCATTTT. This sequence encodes CASSSSGGLGQPQHF.

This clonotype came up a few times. CDR3 residues: CASSQVLAGQQETQYF. The CDR3 DNA follows: TGCGCCAGCAGCCAAGTACTAGCGGGCCAGCAAGAGACCCAGTACTTC. The chain is built from TRBV4-1 and TRBJ2-5; 9 nucleotides agree with TRBD2. The CDR3 runs to 16 residues. CDR1 is MGHRA and CDR2 is YSYEKL in the germline V gene. V shed 1 base, J shed 2 bases, and the junction held 5 bases outside the gene matches.

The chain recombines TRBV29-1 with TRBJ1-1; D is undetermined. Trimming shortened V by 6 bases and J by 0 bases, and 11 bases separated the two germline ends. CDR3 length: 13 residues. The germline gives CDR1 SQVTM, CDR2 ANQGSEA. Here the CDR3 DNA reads TGCAGCGTCGCCACCGTCATGAACACTGAAGCTTTCTTT. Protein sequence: CSVATVMNTEAFF.

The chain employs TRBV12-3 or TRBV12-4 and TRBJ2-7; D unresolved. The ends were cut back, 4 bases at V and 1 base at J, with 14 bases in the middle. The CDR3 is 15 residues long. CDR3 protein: CASSSSLRPSYEQYF. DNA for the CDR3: TGTGCCAGCAGTTCTTCCCTACGACCATCCTACGAGCAGTACTTC.

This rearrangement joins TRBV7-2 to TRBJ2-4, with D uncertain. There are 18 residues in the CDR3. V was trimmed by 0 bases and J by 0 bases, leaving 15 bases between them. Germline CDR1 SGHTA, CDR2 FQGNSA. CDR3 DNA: TGTGCCAGCAGCTTAGCGTCGGGCAGGCCGATAGCCAAAAACATTCAGTACTTC. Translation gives CASSLASGRPIAKNIQYF.

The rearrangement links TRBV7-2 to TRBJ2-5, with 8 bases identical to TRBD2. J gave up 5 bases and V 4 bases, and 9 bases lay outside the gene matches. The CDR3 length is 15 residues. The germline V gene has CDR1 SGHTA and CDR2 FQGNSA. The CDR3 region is CASSSLAGRLETQYF. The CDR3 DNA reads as TGTGCCAGCAGCTCCTTAGCGGGAAGGCTCGAGACCCAGTACTTC.

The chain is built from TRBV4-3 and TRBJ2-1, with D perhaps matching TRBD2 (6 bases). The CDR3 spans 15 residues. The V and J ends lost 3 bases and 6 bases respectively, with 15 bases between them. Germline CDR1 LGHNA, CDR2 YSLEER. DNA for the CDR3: TGCGCCAGCAGCCACACTAGCCGGAGCTCCAATGAGCAGTTCTTC. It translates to CASSHTSRSSNEQFF.

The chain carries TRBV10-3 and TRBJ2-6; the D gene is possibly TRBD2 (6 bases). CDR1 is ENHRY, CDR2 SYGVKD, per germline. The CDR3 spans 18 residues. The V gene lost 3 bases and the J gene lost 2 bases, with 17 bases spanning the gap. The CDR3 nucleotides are TGTGCCATCAGTGAAGCGTTAGGAGGAGGGGCTGGGGCCAACGTCCTGACTTTC. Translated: CAISEALGGGAGANVLTF.

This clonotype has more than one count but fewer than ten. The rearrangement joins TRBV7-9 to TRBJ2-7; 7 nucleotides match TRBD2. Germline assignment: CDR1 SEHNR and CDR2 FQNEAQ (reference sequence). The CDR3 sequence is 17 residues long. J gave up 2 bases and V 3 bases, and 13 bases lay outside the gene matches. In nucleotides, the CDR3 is TGTGCCAGCAGCTTGGGCCCTAGCGGACCAACCCCCTACGAGCAGTACTTC. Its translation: CASSLGPSGPTPYEQYF.

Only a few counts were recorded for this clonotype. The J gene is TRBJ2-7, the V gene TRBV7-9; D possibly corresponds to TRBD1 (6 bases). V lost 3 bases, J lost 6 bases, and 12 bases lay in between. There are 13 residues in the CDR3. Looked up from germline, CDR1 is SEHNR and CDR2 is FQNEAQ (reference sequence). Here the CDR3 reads CASSFRQAAEQYF. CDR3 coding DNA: TGTGCCAGCAGCTTCCGACAGGCTGCCGAGCAGTACTTC.

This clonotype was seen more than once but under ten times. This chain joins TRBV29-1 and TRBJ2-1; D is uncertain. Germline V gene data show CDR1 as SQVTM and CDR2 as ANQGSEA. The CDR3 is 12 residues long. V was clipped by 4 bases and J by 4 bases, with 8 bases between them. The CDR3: CSVVAIYNEQFF. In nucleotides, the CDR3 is TGCAGCGTTGTGGCAATATACAATGAGCAGTTCTTC.

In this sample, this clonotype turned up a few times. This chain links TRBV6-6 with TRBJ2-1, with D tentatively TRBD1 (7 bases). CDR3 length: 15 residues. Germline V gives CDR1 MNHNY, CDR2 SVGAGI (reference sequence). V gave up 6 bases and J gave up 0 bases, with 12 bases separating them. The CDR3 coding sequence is TGTGCCAGCAGCAGGGGGGCGAGCTCCTACAATGAGCAGTTCTTC. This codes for CASSRGASSYNEQFF.

CDR3 residues: CASSQDIYRLAGTYEQYF. In nucleotides, the CDR3 is TGTGCCAGCAGCCAAGACATCTACCGACTAGCGGGGACCTACGAGCAGTACTTC. The chain carries TRBV3-1 and TRBJ2-4; 11 bases line up with TRBD2. The closer fit of TRBJ2-7 to the DNA end suggests the J call may be wrong. Germline CDR1 reads LGHDT; CDR2 reads YNNKEL (reference sequence). This CDR3 region has 18 residues.

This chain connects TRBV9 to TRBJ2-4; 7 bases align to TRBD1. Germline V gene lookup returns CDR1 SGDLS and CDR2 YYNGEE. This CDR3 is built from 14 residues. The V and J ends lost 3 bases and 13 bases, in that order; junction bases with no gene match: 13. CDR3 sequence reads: CASSGTGAREPQYF. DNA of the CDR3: TGTGCCAGCAGCGGAACAGGGGCCCGAGAGCCCCAGTACTTC.

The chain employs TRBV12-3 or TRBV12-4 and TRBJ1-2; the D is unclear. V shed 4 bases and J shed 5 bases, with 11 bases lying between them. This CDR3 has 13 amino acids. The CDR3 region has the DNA TGTGCCAGCAGTTCCACACCAACTTATGGCTACACCTTC. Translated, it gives CASSSTPTYGYTF.